These 31 T cell receptor beta chains were all obtained from the same sample, sequenced in a study of cytomegalovirus exposure and HLA in healthy donors. 13 Jbeta primers and 60 Vbeta primers were used for the PCR. Produced via immunoSEQ multiplex PCR; TCRdb's table is partial and in-frame only. The table includes some 130,000 clones, roughly 62% detected once. The sequenced material came from PBMCs. These receptors were obtained from a man aged 25 to 40 in good health and CMV-seropositive.

The chain couples TRBV15 to TRBJ1-4, with D maybe TRBD1 (5 bases). The CDR3 is made up of 14 amino acids. Looked up from germline, CDR1 is LNHNV and CDR2 is YYDKDF (reference sequence). With 4 bases removed from V and 8 bases from J, the gap between germline ends came to 14 bases. CDR3 region: CATSIDSLGEKLFF. The CDR3 region has the DNA TGTGCCACCAGCATCGACAGTCTAGGGGAAAAACTGTTTTTT. Together with reference TRBV15 and TRBJ1-4, the CDR3 gives the full variable domain: DAMVIQNPRYQVTQFGKPVTLSCSQTLNHNVMYWYQQKSSQAPKLLFHYYDKDFNNEADTPDNFQSRRPNTSFCFLDIRSPGLGDTAMYLCATSIDSLGEKLFFGSGTQLSVL.

This clone was counted once. CDR3 in DNA: TGTGCCAGCAGCGCTAGACAGGGCACAGATACGCAGTATTTT. Protein: CASSARQGTDTQYF. The J gene is TRBJ2-3, the V gene TRBV5-6; tentative D call: TRBD1 (6 bases). The V gene's germline CDR1 is SGHDT and CDR2 YYEEEE. This CDR3 has 14 amino acids. The V and J ends lost 4 bases and 1 base respectively, with 10 bases between them.

The CDR3 sequence: CASSLEQGDEQFF. The CDR3 region has the DNA TGTGCCAGCAGCTTAGAACAGGGGGATGAGCAGTTCTTC. The gene calls are TRBV7-2 and TRBJ2-1; 8 bases map to TRBD1. With V trimmed by 1 base and J by 8 bases, 1 base remained unmatched. The CDR3 spans 13 residues. CDR1 is SGHTA, CDR2 FQGNSA, per germline.

The gene calls are TRBV7-9 and TRBJ2-5, with TRBD1 identical over 9 bases. Germline trimming cut 5 bases from V and 0 bases from J; bases unmatched to any gene: 7. From germline, CDR1 is SEHNR and CDR2 FQNEAQ (reference sequence). CDR3 length: 16 residues. CDR3 amino acids: CASSTWTGENQETQYF. Written as DNA, the CDR3 is TGTGCCAGCAGCACTTGGACAGGGGAGAACCAAGAGACCCAGTACTTC.

This clone has a handful of counts. The gene calls are TRBV27 and TRBJ2-5, with 7 bases fitting TRBD1. The CDR3 has 15 residues. Germline V lookup: CDR1 MNHEY, CDR2 SMNVEV (reference sequence). Trimming cost V 6 bases and J 3 bases; bases outside gene matches: 10. CDR3 amino acids: CASSTKRDREETQYF. The DNA for the CDR3 is TGTGCCAGCAGCACTAAACGGGACAGAGAAGAGACCCAGTACTTC.

The rearrangement uses TRBV14 and TRBJ2-7; weak D call: TRBD1 (5 bases). Germline lookup yields CDR1 SGHDN and CDR2 FVKESK. Deletions cut 6 bases from V and 5 bases from J, with 14 bases between. CDR3 length: 13 residues. The CDR3 sequence: CASSQYRFHEQYF. CDR3 nucleotide sequence: TGTGCCAGCAGTCAGTACAGGTTCCACGAGCAGTACTTC.

The chain has TRBV7-9 and TRBJ2-1; 7 bases are a match to TRBD2. J gave up 10 bases and V 5 bases, and 17 bases lay outside the gene matches. This CDR3 has 16 amino acids. In germline, CDR1 is SEHNR, CDR2 FQNEAQ (reference sequence). The chain's CDR3 is CASSHPLWGGGVEQFF. CDR3 DNA sequence: TGTGCCAGCAGCCACCCCCTTTGGGGGGGAGGAGTCGAGCAGTTCTTC. The full variable domain, in which reference TRBV7-9 and TRBJ2-1 provide the parts outside the CDR3, is DTGVSQNPRHKITKRGQNVTFRCDPISEHNRLYWYRQTLGQGPEFLTYFQNEAQLEKSRLLSDRFSAERPKGSFSTLEIQRTEQGDSAMYLCASSHPLWGGGVEQFFGPGTRLTVL.

CDR3 protein: CASSSRGKDRGAANEKLFF. The CDR3 nucleotides are TGTGCCAGCAGCTCCCGAGGGAAAGACAGGGGAGCGGCTAATGAAAAACTGTTTTTT. The V call is TRBV7-6, the J call TRBJ1-4, with 8 bases aligning to TRBD1. The V and J ends lost 4 bases and 3 bases, in that order; junction bases with no gene match: 16. The CDR3 has 19 residues. CDR1 is SGHVS, CDR2 FNYEAQ, per germline.

This clone was detected a few times. This chain uses TRBV2 with TRBJ2-7; 7 bases line up with TRBD2. The CDR3 sequence is 15 residues long. Germline CDR1 SNHLY, CDR2 FYNNEI. V gave up 4 bases and J gave up 2 bases; unmatched junction bases: 8. The CDR3 DNA is TGTGCCAGCAGTGTTGGAGCGGGGTTAACCTACGAGCAGTACTTC. The encoded protein is CASSVGAGLTYEQYF.

The chain couples TRBV7-8 to TRBJ2-5; D unresolved. V gave up 1 base and J gave up 0 bases, with 6 bases separating them. Germline V gene data show CDR1 as SGHVS and CDR2 as FQNEAQ. The CDR3 totals 14 residues. The CDR3 sequence is CASSLGANQETQYF. The CDR3 nucleotides are TGTGCCAGCAGCTTAGGGGCCAACCAAGAGACCCAGTACTTC.

The genes are TRBV5-6 and TRBJ2-1; 7 bases are a match to TRBD2. The junction had 11 bases not matched to a gene; V was cut back by 0 bases and J by 5 bases. CDR3 length: 17 residues. The germline gives CDR1 SGHDT, CDR2 YYEEEE. The CDR3: CASSLGVRLAENNEQFF. The CDR3 DNA sequence: TGTGCCAGCAGCTTGGGGGTGAGGCTAGCGGAAAACAATGAGCAGTTCTTC.

The J gene is TRBJ1-6, the V gene TRBV4-1; 8 nucleotides agree with TRBD1. Germline trimming cut 6 bases from V and 7 bases from J; bases unmatched to any gene: 5. This CDR3 has 14 amino acids. CDR1 is MGHRA, CDR2 YSYEKL, per germline. The CDR3 loop reads CASRRTGRNSPLHF. In DNA, the CDR3 is TGCGCCAGCAGACGGACAGGGAGAAATTCACCCCTCCACTTT.

This chain uses TRBV5-6 with TRBJ2-1; 11 bases agree with TRBD2. Unmatched junction bases numbered 5, after V lost 4 bases and J lost 8 bases. This CDR3 is 14 amino acids long. CDR1 and CDR2 (germline): SGHDT, YYEEEE. In nucleotides, the CDR3 is TGTGCCAGCAGCCTAGCGGGAGGTAGGGATGAGCAGTTCTTC. It translates to CASSLAGGRDEQFF. Complete variable domain (other parts from reference TRBV5-6 and TRBJ2-1): DAGVTQSPTHLIKTRGQQVTLRCSPKSGHDTVSWYQQALGQGPQFIFQYYEEEERQRGNFPDRFSGHQFPNYSSELNVNALLLGDSALYLCASSLAGGRDEQFFGPGTRLTVL.

The chain couples TRBV5-6 to TRBJ2-1, with D possibly TRBD2 on 6 matching bases. Germline loops: CDR1 SGHDT, CDR2 YYEEEE. The CDR3 runs to 13 residues. V was clipped by 3 bases and J by 4 bases, with 8 bases between them. The CDR3 sequence is CASSSGGYNEQFF. The CDR3 nucleotides are TGTGCCAGCAGCTCCGGAGGGTACAATGAGCAGTTCTTC. Complete variable domain (other parts from reference TRBV5-6 and TRBJ2-1): DAGVTQSPTHLIKTRGQQVTLRCSPKSGHDTVSWYQQALGQGPQFIFQYYEEEERQRGNFPDRFSGHQFPNYSSELNVNALLLGDSALYLCASSSGGYNEQFFGPGTRLTVL.

The chain couples TRBV11-2 to TRBJ2-5, with 9 bases fitting TRBD2. The DNA end lines up better with TRBJ2-7; the J call may be wrong. This CDR3 has 15 amino acids. Germline V gene sequence: CDR1 SGHAT, CDR2 FQNNGV. The DNA for the CDR3 is TGTGCCAGCAGCTTTGAACTAGCGGGTACCTACGAGCAGTACTTC. Protein sequence: CASSFELAGTYEQYF.

The chain combines TRBV4-3 with TRBJ1-2; D is ambiguous. Germline V lookup: CDR1 LGHNA, CDR2 YSLEER. V shed 2 bases and J shed 4 bases, with 8 bases lying between them. The CDR3 runs to 13 residues. Here the CDR3 reads CASSQKTFYGYTF. For the CDR3, the DNA is TGCGCCAGCAGCCAAAAAACATTCTATGGCTACACCTTC.

The chain couples TRBV21-1 to TRBJ2-1; the table's D call, TRBD2, was not checked against the DNA. TRBV21-1 is labeled a pseudogene. The CDR3 has 17 amino acids. The CDR3 region is CASSTPSGRALWNEQFF. In nucleotides, the CDR3 is TGTGCCAGCAGCACCCCCAGCGGGAGGGCCCTCTGGAATGAGCAGTTCTTC.

The rearrangement links TRBV5-4 to TRBJ1-2; a possible D gene is TRBD1 (5 bases). The V gene lost 4 bases and the J gene lost 0 bases, with 13 bases spanning the gap. Germline CDR1 reads SGHNT; CDR2 reads YYREEE (reference sequence). CDR3 length: 15 residues. DNA of the CDR3: TGTGCCAGCAGCACTAAGACAGCTCCTAACTATGGCTACACCTTC. Its translation: CASSTKTAPNYGYTF.

The chain carries TRBV27 and TRBJ2-7; 10 nucleotides line up with TRBD2. V lost 4 bases to trimming and J lost 0 bases; unmatched junction nucleotides: 6. Germline values: CDR1 MNHEY, CDR2 SMNVEV (reference sequence). The CDR3 contains 16 residues. CDR3 amino acids: CASSWTSGTSSYEQYF. Here the CDR3 DNA reads TGTGCCAGCAGTTGGACTAGCGGAACGAGCTCCTACGAGCAGTACTTC.

The chain's CDR3 is CASSEVAGVSETQYF. The CDR3, as DNA: TGTGCCAGCAGTGAAGTAGCGGGAGTGTCGGAGACCCAGTACTTC. The V gene is TRBV6-4, the J gene TRBJ2-5; 9 bases match TRBD2. V was clipped by 3 bases and J by 5 bases; unmatched bases: 7. Germline CDR1 is MRHNA and CDR2 is SNTAGT. This CDR3 contains 15 residues.

V and J are TRBV10-3 and TRBJ2-5, with D possibly being TRBD1 (6 bases). Trimming shortened V by 0 bases and J by 5 bases, and 13 bases separated the two germline ends. The CDR3 runs 15 residues. CDR1 is ENHRY and CDR2 is SYGVKD in the germline V gene. The CDR3 bases are TGTGCCATCAGTGAGTCAGGGGGTGGTTCCGAGACCCAGTACTTC. It is translated as CAISESGGGSETQYF.

V gene TRBV29-1 combines with J gene TRBJ2-5, with a possible D match to TRBD2 (6 bases). Germline V gene sequence: CDR1 SQVTM, CDR2 ANQGSEA. The CDR3 length is 14 residues. V was pared by 7 bases and J by 0 bases, with 15 bases between. The CDR3 reads CSALEGLYQETQYF. The DNA for the CDR3 is TGCAGCGCTCTGGAGGGCCTGTACCAAGAGACCCAGTACTTC. Complete variable domain (other parts from reference TRBV29-1 and TRBJ2-5): SAVISQKPSRDICQRGTSLTIQCQVDSQVTMMFWYRQQPGQSLTLIATANQGSEATYESGFVIDKFPISRPNLTFSTLTVSNMSPEDSSIYLCSALEGLYQETQYFGPGTRLLVL.

This chain connects TRBV18 to TRBJ1-5; a weak D match, TRBD1 (6 bases). The germline gives CDR1 KGHSH, CDR2 LQKENI. CDR3 size: 14 residues. V lost 0 bases, J lost 9 bases, and 12 bases lay in between. CDR3: CASSPPEGGGPQHF. CDR3 coding DNA: TGTGCCAGCTCACCACCTGAAGGGGGGGGGCCCCAGCATTTT.

The chain combines TRBV28 with TRBJ2-7, with unresolved D. CDR3 size: 12 residues. The germline V gene encodes CDR1 MDHEN and CDR2 SYDVKM. The V gene lost 5 bases and the J gene lost 7 bases, with 12 bases spanning the gap. Written as DNA, the CDR3 is TGTGCCAGCAGTAGACTTACGATTGAGCAGTACTTC. It is translated as CASSRLTIEQYF.

In this sample, this clone turned up once. This CDR3 is CASSLLSLTGEKQEAFF. In DNA, the CDR3 is TGTGCCAGCAGTTTACTCTCTTTGACAGGGGAAAAACAAGAAGCTTTCTTT. The rearrangement links TRBV27 to TRBJ1-1; 8 nucleotides match TRBD1. V dropped 2 bases and J dropped 8; count of bases not matched to a gene: 16. The CDR3 length is 17 residues. Germline V CDR1 and CDR2: MNHEY, SMNVEV (reference sequence).

By sample share, this clone is medium-sized. Other DNA sequences in the same sample also yield this CDR3. The rearrangement uses TRBV6-1 and TRBJ1-2, with a weak D call TRBD1 (6 bases). The germline CDR1 and CDR2 sequences are MNHNS and SASEGT. Trimming removed 0 bases from V and 4 bases from J, with 12 bases in between. The CDR3 covers 15 residues. The CDR3: CASSEAVGGAYGYTF. For the CDR3, the DNA is TGTGCCAGCAGTGAAGCGGTTGGGGGCGCCTATGGCTACACCTTC.

In its sample, this clone was seen a few times. This chain joins TRBV5-1 and TRBJ2-1, with a weak D call TRBD2 (5 bases). The CDR3 sequence is 15 residues long. V dropped 1 base and J dropped 0 bases, with 8 bases sitting between them. The germline V gene has CDR1 SGHRS and CDR2 YFSETQ. The CDR3 loop reads CASSLLGSSYNEQFF. In DNA form, the CDR3 reads TGCGCCAGCAGCTTGTTGGGGAGCTCCTACAATGAGCAGTTCTTC. Looking up the rest from reference TRBV5-1 and TRBJ2-1 gives the full variable domain: KAGVTQTPRYLIKTRGQQVTLSCSPISGHRSVSWYQQTPGQGLQFLFEYFSETQRNKGNFPGRFSGRQFSNSRSEMNVSTLELGDSALYLCASSLLGSSYNEQFFGPGTRLTVL.

The rearrangement joins TRBV7-2 to TRBJ1-5; D gene uncertain. V was clipped by 1 base and J by 3 bases, with 10 bases between them. The germline CDR1 and CDR2 sequences are SGHTA and FQGNSA. The CDR3 consists of 15 residues. The CDR3 loop is CASSLVVQNNQPQHF. CDR3 in DNA: TGTGCCAGCAGCTTAGTAGTACAGAACAATCAGCCCCAGCATTTT.

Notes on this clone: This same CDR3 is encoded by further DNA sequences in the sample. V gene TRBV5-1 combines with J gene TRBJ2-7, with 9 bases identical to TRBD2. Trimming took 4 bases from V and 3 from J; bases not matched to a gene: 5. The CDR3 extends over 14 amino acids. Looked up from germline, CDR1 is SGHRS and CDR2 is YFSETQ. The CDR3 DNA follows: TGCGCCAGCAGCCTGACTAGCGGAAGCTACGAGCAGTACTTC. Translation: CASSLTSGSYEQYF.

This clone has a single count. The genes are TRBV4-1 and TRBJ2-7, with 7 bases matching TRBD2. The CDR3 spans 16 residues. Trimming removed 1 base from V and 3 bases from J; junction bases left unmatched: 9. Germline V lookup: CDR1 MGHRA, CDR2 YSYEKL. Here the CDR3 DNA reads TGCGCCAGCAGCCAAGTTCTCCTAGCGGAGGGCTACGAGCAGTACTTC. This codes for CASSQVLLAEGYEQYF.

The count of this clone is one. V gene TRBV5-1 combines with J gene TRBJ2-3; 8 nucleotides align to TRBD1. The CDR3 runs to 18 residues. The V gene end was trimmed by 4 bases and the J gene end by 0 bases; junction bases not matched to a gene: 13. Per the germline V gene, CDR1 is SGHRS and CDR2 is YFSETQ. This chain's CDR3 is CASSIGQGSYASTDTQYF. The CDR3 DNA sequence: TGCGCCAGCAGCATCGGACAGGGAAGCTACGCTAGCACAGATACGCAGTATTTT.